These 22 T cell receptor beta chains share one sample of origin, sequenced in a study of OX40 agonist ivuxolimab in advanced cancers. The data were produced by immunoSEQ multiplex PCR, yet TCRdb's version contains in-frame clones alone and is incomplete. The sample records 55,000 or so clones, 88% being singletons. Specimen: CD4+ or CD8+ T cells sorted from blood, collected in a trial of the OX40 agonist ivuxolimab. These receptors all stem from an adult with an advanced solid tumor such as melanoma, head and neck, liver or kidney cancer.

The CDR3 spells CASSSQGGTEAFF. The CDR3 DNA sequence: TGTGCCAGCAGCTCTCAGGGGGGCACTGAAGCTTTCTTT. The chain carries TRBV7-3 and TRBJ1-1, with 7 bases matching TRBD1. Trimming cost V 4 bases and J 4 bases; bases outside gene matches: 3. Germline V gene lookup returns CDR1 SGHTA and CDR2 FQGTGA. CDR3 length: 13 residues.

The chain uses TRBV4-1 and TRBJ2-3, with D possibly called TRBD1 or TRBD2 (5 bases each). Trimming pared 6 bases from V and 5 bases from J, leaving 21 bases between. This CDR3 is built from 16 residues. From germline, CDR1 is MGHRA and CDR2 YSYEKL. Here the CDR3 reads CASSNLVRERGDTQYF. The CDR3 coding sequence is TGCGCCAGCAGTAACCTCGTCAGGGAGCGAGGAGATACGCAGTATTTT.

This chain joins TRBV28 and TRBJ1-3; D perhaps matches TRBD1 (6 bases). Germline CDR1 MDHEN, CDR2 SYDVKM. V lost 4 bases and J 2 bases, leaving 9 bases between the germline ends. The CDR3 loop spans 14 amino acids. Written as DNA, the CDR3 is TGTGCCAGCAGTTCACAGGGAGCTGGAAACACCATATATTTT. Protein sequence: CASSSQGAGNTIYF.

The J gene is TRBJ1-5, the V gene TRBV28; D gene unclear. The CDR3 is 13 amino acids. Deletions cut 6 bases from V and 0 bases from J, with 6 bases between. Germline V gives CDR1 MDHEN, CDR2 SYDVKM. In DNA form, the CDR3 reads TGTGCCAGCAGGGATCATAGCAATCAGCCCCAGCATTTT. Encoded protein: CASRDHSNQPQHF.

The rearrangement uses TRBV6-6 and TRBJ1-1, with TRBD1 identical over 8 bases. CDR3 length: 15 amino acids. With V trimmed by 5 bases and J by 5 bases, 10 bases remained unmatched. CDR1 and CDR2 from the germline V gene are MNHNY and SVGAGI (reference sequence). CDR3 in DNA: TGTGCCAGCAGTCGCCCCAGGGGGCTATATACTGAAGCTTTCTTT. The encoded protein is CASSRPRGLYTEAFF.

This sequence joins TRBV9 and TRBJ2-2, with D possibly matching TRBD1 (6 bases). The CDR3 runs to 16 residues. V lost 4 bases and J 4 bases, leaving 17 bases between the germline ends. From germline, CDR1 is SGDLS and CDR2 YYNGEE. DNA of the CDR3: TGTGCCAGCAGCCCAACAGGGTTTATTGGCACCGGGGAGCTGTTTTTT. The encoded protein is CASSPTGFIGTGELFF. Full variable domain (outside the CDR3, taken from reference TRBV9 and TRBJ2-2): DSGVTQTPKHLITATGQRVTLRCSPRSGDLSVYWYQQSLDQGLQFLIQYYNGEERAKGNILERFSAQQFPDLHSELNLSSLELGDSALYFCASSPTGFIGTGELFFGEGSRLTVL.

CDR3 protein: CASTRDSTAYEQYF. The CDR3 coding sequence is TGTGCCAGCACCCGAGACAGTACCGCCTACGAGCAGTACTTC. The chain combines TRBV2 with TRBJ2-7; possible D gene TRBD1, 5 bases. V lost 7 bases, J lost 2 bases, and 15 bases lay in between. The CDR3 runs to 14 residues. Germline V gene lookup returns CDR1 SNHLY and CDR2 FYNNEI.

This clone was observed once. V and J are TRBV15 and TRBJ1-6; D gene uncertain. The germline V and J ends were trimmed by 3 bases and 7 bases, with 4 bases remaining between them. The CDR3 totals 12 residues. The germline V gene has CDR1 LNHNV and CDR2 YYDKDF (reference sequence). CDR3 sequence reads: CATSRGNSPLHF. In DNA form, the CDR3 reads TGTGCCACCAGCAGGGGCAATTCACCCCTCCACTTT. Together with reference TRBV15 and TRBJ1-6, the CDR3 gives the full variable domain: DAMVIQNPRYQVTQFGKPVTLSCSQTLNHNVMYWYQQKSSQAPKLLFHYYDKDFNNEADTPDNFQSRRPNTSFCFLDIRSPGLGDTAMYLCATSRGNSPLHFGNGTRLTVT.

The genes are TRBV28 and TRBJ2-5, with no clear D. This CDR3 contains 11 residues. V was clipped by 7 bases and J by 8 bases, with 11 bases between them. Germline CDR1 reads MDHEN; CDR2 reads SYDVKM. In DNA, the CDR3 is TGTGCCAGCACTCTTTTTTCCACCCAGTACTTC. Its protein is CASTLFSTQYF.

The CDR3 reads CASSQETPSGRAQYF. In nucleotides, the CDR3 is TGCGCCAGCAGCCAAGAGACCCCTAGCGGGAGGGCCCAGTACTTC. The V call is TRBV4-1, the J call TRBJ2-5; 12 bases are shared with TRBD2. The V gene end was trimmed by 0 bases and the J gene end by 9 bases; junction bases not matched to a gene: 5. This CDR3 is 15 amino acids long. The germline gives CDR1 MGHRA, CDR2 YSYEKL.

The chain joins TRBV28 to TRBJ1-5; no clear D gene. With 4 bases removed from V and 6 bases from J, the gap between germline ends came to 10 bases. Germline CDR1 and CDR2: MDHEN and SYDVKM. CDR3 size: 13 residues. The CDR3 loop reads CASSSVQFQPQHF. CDR3 nucleotide sequence: TGTGCCAGCAGTTCGGTACAGTTTCAGCCCCAGCATTTT.

This clone was seen a single time. The chain recombines TRBV28 with TRBJ2-7; D unclear. V lost 6 bases and J lost 0, with 12 bases in between. The CDR3 runs to 14 residues. From germline, CDR1 is MDHEN and CDR2 SYDVKM. The CDR3 DNA reads TGTGCCAGCAGCCTCGTTGCAGGCTCCTACGAGCAGTACTTC. Amino acid sequence: CASSLVAGSYEQYF.

The sample holds a few counts of this clone. The V and J genes are TRBV28 and TRBJ1-5; weak D call: TRBD1 (6 bases). V was cut by 7 bases and J by 0 bases, with 10 bases left in between. Germline CDR1 reads MDHEN; CDR2 reads SYDVKM. CDR3 length: 14 residues. The DNA for the CDR3 is TGTGCCAGCAATCCGGGACATAGCAATCAGCCCCAGCATTTT. It specifies CASNPGHSNQPQHF.

The chain recombines TRBV9 with TRBJ1-4; TRBD1 matches at 7 bases. Per the germline V gene, CDR1 is SGDLS and CDR2 is YYNGEE. J lost 10 bases, V lost 4 bases, and 13 bases had no gene match. CDR3 length: 15 amino acids. The CDR3 is CASSPRHGQVGKLFF. The DNA for the CDR3 is TGTGCCAGCAGCCCCAGACATGGACAGGTCGGAAAACTGTTTTTT.

The V call is TRBV5-1, the J call TRBJ2-3; TRBD2 aligns across 7 bases. The V and J ends lost 6 bases and 6 bases, in that order; junction bases with no gene match: 10. This CDR3 has 14 amino acids. Germline loops: CDR1 SGHRS, CDR2 YFSETQ. The CDR3 nucleotides read TGCGCCAGCAAACTAGCGTGGGTGGGGGATACGCAGTATTTT. Its translation: CASKLAWVGDTQYF.

This chain links TRBV2 with TRBJ1-1; a weak D match, TRBD1 (6 bases). Trimming took off 1 base at V and 1 base at J, with 7 bases between the two ends. The germline V gene encodes CDR1 SNHLY and CDR2 FYNNEI. The CDR3 contains 14 residues. This chain's CDR3 is CASSEGGPNTEAFF. The CDR3 bases are TGTGCCAGCAGTGAAGGGGGGCCGAACACTGAAGCTTTCTTT.

The rearrangement links TRBV6-5 to TRBJ2-2; D uncertain. The V end was cut by 5 bases, the J end by 6 bases, with 10 bases between. The length of the CDR3 is 13 residues. From germline, CDR1 is MNHEY and CDR2 SVGAGI. As DNA, the CDR3 is TGTGCCAGCAGTACCTCATTACCCGGGGAGCTGTTTTTT. Amino acid sequence: CASSTSLPGELFF.

The V gene is TRBV2, the J gene TRBJ2-5; either TRBD1 or TRBD2 may supply D (5 bases each). Trimming took 0 bases from V and 5 from J, leaving 13 bases between them. The CDR3 length is 15 residues. Per the germline V gene, CDR1 is SNHLY and CDR2 is FYNNEI. CDR3 in DNA: TGTGCCAGCAGTGAAGCAAGGGGACGTTGGGAGACCCAGTACTTC. It yields the protein CASSEARGRWETQYF. The full variable domain, rest sourced from reference TRBV2 and TRBJ2-5, is EPEVTQTPSHQVTQMGQEVILRCVPISNHLYFYWYRQILGQKVEFLVSFYNNEISEKSEIFDDQFSVERPDGSNFTLKIRSTKLEDSAMYFCASSEARGRWETQYFGPGTRLLVL.

DNA for the CDR3: TGTGCCAGCAGCGTAGACGGCAGCACTGAAGCTTTCTTT. This encodes CASSVDGSTEAFF. V usage is TRBV9 and J usage is TRBJ1-1; D is ambiguous. Trimming stripped 0 bases from V and 4 bases from J, with 7 bases between. CDR1 and CDR2 (germline): SGDLS, YYNGEE. CDR3 length equals 13 residues.

This clone showed up just once. The chain carries TRBV10-3 and TRBJ2-7; the D is unclear. Germline V gene lookup returns CDR1 ENHRY and CDR2 SYGVKD. V was cut by 4 bases and J by 0 bases, with 13 bases left in between. The CDR3 is 15 residues long. CDR3 amino acids: CAISGWLLSSYEQYF. CDR3 in DNA: TGTGCCATCAGTGGGTGGCTTTTAAGCTCCTACGAGCAGTACTTC.

This clone has just a few counts. The same CDR3 can be traced to other DNA sequences in this sample. V is TRBV5-1 and J is TRBJ2-1; possible D gene TRBD2, 6 bases. Germline CDR1 SGHRS, CDR2 YFSETQ. The CDR3 contains 16 residues. Trimming removed 2 bases from V and 0 bases from J, with 12 bases in between. CDR3: CASSFGGLSSYNEQFF. The CDR3 region has the DNA TGCGCCAGCAGCTTCGGAGGGTTGAGCTCCTACAATGAGCAGTTCTTC.

The chain has TRBV6-5 and TRBJ1-6, with D possibly TRBD1 on 6 matching bases. The CDR3 runs to 16 residues. V lost 2 bases and J 1 base, leaving 9 bases between the germline ends. Germline CDR1 and CDR2: MNHEY and SVGAGI. The CDR3 spells CASSYRGKSYNSPLHF. CDR3 sequence (DNA): TGTGCCAGCAGTTACAGGGGGAAGTCCTATAATTCACCCCTCCACTTT.